The rows below give T cell receptor beta chains drawn from one sample of a study of identical twins. Via MiXCR, TCRdb re-called the 5' RACE reads, giving one row per CDR3 protein. The repertoire includes around 490,000 distinct CDR3 sequences, around 24% of them detected once, and more than 0.4% sits in the top ten. This same sample was also taken into another study, of yellow fever vaccine responses in identical twins.

The specimen was CD4+ T cells sorted from blood. These receptors all come from a woman younger than 35 in good health. The CDR3 runs from the conserved cysteine through the conserved F or W. The order of the fields is V gene, clone size, J gene, D gene, CDR3 DNA, CDR3 protein. A D gene is named only where the DNA matches it firmly. Clone size appears in some rows only: once, few, many, or a class for an expanded clone.

>TRBV29-1|few|TRBJ2-1|TRBD1
TGCAGCATGAGGACAGGGGGTTCCTACAATGAGCAGTTCTTC
CSMRTGGSYNEQFF
>TRBV19|few|TRBJ2-3|-
TGTGCCAGTGGTCACAGGGTCGGGGCAGATACGCAGTATTTT
CASGHRVGADTQYF
>TRBV6-1|-|TRBJ1-2|-
TGTGCCAGCAGTGACTGGTCGGGGCAGCACTATGGCTACACCTTC
CASSDWSGQHYGYTF
>TRBV7-2|many|TRBJ2-1|-
TGTGCCAGCAGCTCACCTCTGCGGGGAGACTCCTACAATGAGCAGTTCTTC
CASSSPLRGDSYNEQFF
>TRBV12-3/TRBV12-4|few|TRBJ2-7|TRBD1
TGTGCCAGCAGAGCAGGGGGCGCCTACGAGCAGTACTTC
CASRAGGAYEQYF
>TRBV7-3|-|TRBJ2-7|-
TGTGCCAGCAGCTTGTCGAGCGGGCTCGCCTACGAGCAGTACTTC
CASSLSSGLAYEQYF
>TRBV6-5|-|TRBJ2-6|TRBD1
TGTGCCAGCAGTTACTCGACAGGGTTTCATCCTGGGGCCAACGTCCTGACTTTC
CASSYSTGFHPGANVLTF
>TRBV6-1|-|TRBJ2-7|-
TGTCCCTCCCCCGTGGCCAACAACTCCTACGAGCAGTACTTC
CPSPVANNSYEQYF
>TRBV2|-|TRBJ1-1|TRBD1
TGTGCCAGCAGGCCAAAGACAGGGATCACTGAAGCTTTCTTT
CASRPKTGITEAFF
>TRBV27|many|TRBJ1-5|-
TGTGCCAGCAGCACTCTCTCCGGGTTGGGGGCAAGCAATCAGCCCCAGCATTTT
CASSTLSGLGASNQPQHF
>TRBV3-1|few|TRBJ2-5|-
TGTGCCAGCACCCCAAGATTTTCAGGACAAGAGACCCAGTACTTC
CASTPRFSGQETQYF
>TRBV10-3|-|TRBJ2-5|-
TGTGCCATCAGTGTGTCGGCCCCGAAGGGGGCCCAGTACTTC
CAISVSAPKGAQYF
>TRBV7-3|-|TRBJ2-6|-
TGTGCCAGCAGCCTGAGGGGACTCTCTGGGGCCAACGTCCTGACTTTC
CASSLRGLSGANVLTF
>TRBV20-1|few|TRBJ2-7|-
TGCAGTGCTAACCCAGCCCTGGCTCTGTACGAGCAGTACTTC
CSANPALALYEQYF
>TRBV5-6|-|TRBJ2-7|TRBD1
TGTGCCAGCAGCTTACAGGGGGCAACCTACGAGCAGTACTTC
CASSLQGATYEQYF
>TRBV3-1|few|TRBJ2-6|-
TGTGCCAGCAGCCAAGAGGGGGCTGGGGCCAACGTCCTGACTTTC
CASSQEGAGANVLTF
>TRBV29-1|-|TRBJ2-2|-
TGCAGCGTCTACCCCCCGGGTAGGGGCGACACCGGGGAGCTGTTTTTT
CSVYPPGRGDTGELFF
>TRBV12-3/TRBV12-4|-|TRBJ2-3|-
TGTGCCAGCAGGCCGTCCGGGACAGATACGCAGTATTTT
CASRPSGTDTQYF
>TRBV20-1|-|TRBJ2-3|-
TGCAGTGCTAGTCGCGATCCCCAGGATACGCAGTATTTT
CSASRDPQDTQYF
>TRBV10-3|-|TRBJ2-7|-
TGTGCCATCAGTGAGGGAGTGATCTCCTACGAGCAGTACTTC
CAISEGVISYEQYF
>TRBV12-5|-|TRBJ2-1|TRBD1
TGTGCTAGTGCCCCGGGACAGGGCTACAATGAGCAGTTCTTC
CASAPGQGYNEQFF
>TRBV18|many|TRBJ2-2|-
TGTGCCAGCAGCCCAACCGGGGAGCTGTTTTTT
CASSPTGELFF
>TRBV3-1|few|TRBJ1-6|TRBD1
TGTGCCAGCAGCAGGGACAGGGGAAGTTCACCCCTCCACTTT
CASSRDRGSSPLHF
>TRBV20-1|-|TRBJ2-1|TRBD2
TGCAGTGCCATCCCGGTTCTAGCGGGATACAATGAGCAGTTCTTC
CSAIPVLAGYNEQFF
>TRBV3-1|-|TRBJ2-2|-
TGTGCCAGCAGCCACGGACGCGGCCGGGCGAACACCGGGGAGCTGTTTTTT
CASSHGRGRANTGELFF
>TRBV6-5|-|TRBJ1-6|-
TGTGCCAGCAGTTATATGGGGGCTTCACCCCTCCACTTT
CASSYMGASPLHF
>TRBV9|-|TRBJ2-5|-
TGTGCCAGCAGCCCCGGCCGAGGATTAGGAGAGACCCAGTACTTC
CASSPGRGLGETQYF
>TRBV5-1|-|TRBJ2-7|-
TGCGCCAGCAGCTTGGAACAGGGCGGGAGAGAGCAGTACTTC
CASSLEQGGREQYF
>TRBV4-1|few|TRBJ2-1|TRBD1
TGCGCCAGCAGCCAAAGGGCAACGGACAGGGGGCCTTACAATGAGCAGTTCTTC
CASSQRATDRGPYNEQFF
>TRBV20-1|few|TRBJ2-7|-
TGCAGTGCTAGAGATCCCCTCTACGAGCAGTACTTC
CSARDPLYEQYF
>TRBV19|-|TRBJ2-1|-
TGTGCCAGTAGTATAGTGGGCGGGAACTCCTACAATGAGCAGTTCTTC
CASSIVGGNSYNEQFF
>TRBV7-2|-|TRBJ2-2|-
TGTGCCAGCAGCTTATGGACGCGGAACACCGGGGAGCTGTTTTTT
CASSLWTRNTGELFF
>TRBV24-1|-|TRBJ2-1|-
TGTGCCACCAGTGATTCCGGACCCTACAATGAGCAGTTCTTC
CATSDSGPYNEQFF
>TRBV6-1|-|TRBJ1-1|-
TGTGCCAGCATCTTACAGGCAGAACTGAACACTGAAGCTTTCTTT
CASILQAELNTEAFF
>TRBV7-3|-|TRBJ2-1|TRBD1
TGTGCCTTTGACTGGACAGGGGCCCCAGTAGATGAGCAGTTCTTC
CAFDWTGAPVDEQFF
>TRBV24-1|few|TRBJ2-1|TRBD2
TGTGCCACCAGTGAGCGGACTAGCGGGGGGGACACCAATGAGCAGTTCTTC
CATSERTSGGDTNEQFF
>TRBV14|-|TRBJ1-1|-
TGTGCCAGCAGGAAAGGGGTACGTACTGAAGCTTTCTTT
CASRKGVRTEAFF
>TRBV10-3|few|TRBJ1-2|-
TGTGCCACCGCCCCACAGGGCCCCTCCGGCTATGGCTACACCTTC
CATAPQGPSGYGYTF
>TRBV24-1|-|TRBJ2-1|-
TGTGCCACCAGTCAGGAATACAATGAGCAGTTCTTC
CATSQEYNEQFF
>TRBV7-9|few|TRBJ1-4|-
TGTGCCAGCAGCTTACGAGAAGTGAATGAAAAACTGTTTTTT
CASSLREVNEKLFF
>TRBV20-1|few|TRBJ1-6|-
TGCAGTACTCGCGGCGAGGGCGACGGTAATTCACCCCTCCACTTT
CSTRGEGDGNSPLHF
>TRBV29-1|few|TRBJ1-2|-
TGCATAAGCAGGGGAGGCGACGGCTACACCTTC
CISRGGDGYTF
>TRBV9|-|TRBJ1-2|TRBD1
TGTGCCAGCAGCACGGGACAGGGAAAGGACTATGGCTACACCTTC
CASSTGQGKDYGYTF
>TRBV27|-|TRBJ1-1|TRBD1
TGTGCCAGCAGTACCCGGACAGGGGCCGCGCACACTGAAGCTTTCTTT
CASSTRTGAAHTEAFF
>TRBV6-1|few|TRBJ2-1|TRBD1
TGTGCCAGACCGGGACAGGGTTTCCCGGATTGGAATGAGCAGTTCTTC
CARPGQGFPDWNEQFF
>TRBV20-1|few|TRBJ2-3|-
TGCAGTGCTAGGGGCGATACGCAGTATTTT
CSARGDTQYF
>TRBV10-1|-|TRBJ2-5|TRBD1
TGCGCCAGCAGTACAGGGGGCCCAGAGACCCAGTACTTC
CASSTGGPETQYF
>TRBV5-1|few|TRBJ1-6|-
TGCGCCAGCAGCCGGGACGGATCCAATTCACCCCTCCACTTT
CASSRDGSNSPLHF
>TRBV27|-|TRBJ2-6|-
TGTGCCAGCAGTCCAACGGGGCCTATCTCTGGGGCCAACGTCCTGACTTTC
CASSPTGPISGANVLTF
>TRBV5-1|-|TRBJ2-2|TRBD1
TGCGCCAGCAGCTTGCGGACAGGGGGCAACACCGGGGAGCTGTTTTTT
CASSLRTGGNTGELFF
>TRBV5-1|-|TRBJ2-2|-
TGCGCCAGCAGCCCGCTGGCCGGGGAGCTGTTTTTT
CASSPLAGELFF
>TRBV24-1|-|TRBJ2-5|-
TGTGCCACCAGTGACCCCGAACTAGGACCGAGAGAGACCCAGTACTTC
CATSDPELGPRETQYF